The 27 T cell receptor beta chains below were found in one sample sequenced in a study of OX40 agonist ivuxolimab in advanced cancers. The method was immunoSEQ multiplex PCR; TCRdb's version includes in-frame clones alone and lacks a portion of them. The top ten hold roughly 7.1% of the sample, which has 80,000 or so clones, roughly 84% seen once. Here the sequenced sample was CD4+ or CD8+ T cells sorted from blood, taken in a trial of the OX40 agonist ivuxolimab. The receptors originated from an adult with an advanced solid tumor such as melanoma, head and neck, liver or kidney cancer.

CDR3: CASSLTSINYNEQFF. CDR3 DNA: TGTGCCAGTAGCCTGACTAGCATCAATTACAATGAGCAGTTCTTC. The chain couples TRBV19 to TRBJ2-1, with TRBD2 matching over 7 bases. Trimming cost V 6 bases and J 4 bases; bases outside gene matches: 9. Germline V gives CDR1 LNHDA, CDR2 SQIVND (reference sequence). The CDR3 is 15 residues long.

The chain has TRBV19 and TRBJ1-2; no definite D call. Germline CDR1 reads LNHDA; CDR2 reads SQIVND (reference sequence). With 7 bases removed from V and 1 base from J, the gap between germline ends came to 13 bases. The CDR3 is made up of 14 amino acids. CDR3 sequence reads: CASNTPGLNYGYTF. The CDR3 DNA sequence: TGTGCCAGTAACACACCAGGTCTTAACTATGGCTACACCTTC.

The gene calls are TRBV29-1 and TRBJ1-2; TRBD1 aligns across 11 bases. The CDR3 extends over 13 amino acids. Trimming took 7 bases from V and 5 from J; bases not matched to a gene: 6. CDR1 SQVTM and CDR2 ANQGSEA come from the germline V gene. The CDR3 here is CSAGTGGPYGYTF. The CDR3 bases are TGCAGCGCTGGGACAGGGGGTCCTTATGGCTACACCTTC.

The V and J genes are TRBV18 and TRBJ2-3, with no clear D. Trimming removed 1 base at V and 1 base at J, with 9 bases between. CDR3 length: 15 residues. Germline V gene lookup returns CDR1 KGHSH and CDR2 LQKENI. CDR3 nucleotide sequence: TGTGCCAGCTCACCACGGCATTTGGGCACAGATACGCAGTATTTT. It codes for CASSPRHLGTDTQYF.

V gene TRBV6-6 combines with J gene TRBJ2-7; D is undetermined. The CDR3 has 13 amino acids. CDR1 and CDR2 (germline): MNHNY, SVGAGI (reference sequence). Trimming shortened V by 0 bases and J by 6 bases, and 9 bases separated the two germline ends. The CDR3 protein is CASSYSTETEQYF. In DNA form, the CDR3 reads TGTGCCAGCAGTTACTCTACGGAAACCGAGCAGTACTTC.

This clone has a single count. This sequence joins TRBV7-9 and TRBJ2-7; the match to TRBD2 covers 7 bases. The CDR3 runs 14 residues. J was trimmed by 6 bases and V by 1 base; bases with no gene match: 6. Germline CDR1 reads SEHNR; CDR2 reads FQNEAQ (reference sequence). This chain's CDR3 is CASSLVGGPGEQYF. In nucleotides, the CDR3 is TGTGCCAGCAGCTTAGTGGGAGGGCCTGGCGAGCAGTACTTC.

This chain uses TRBV27 with TRBJ1-1, with D perhaps TRBD1 (6 bases). Germline V CDR1 and CDR2: MNHEY, SMNVEV (reference sequence). With 5 bases removed from V and 3 bases from J, the gap between germline ends came to 16 bases. The CDR3 has 15 residues. The CDR3 loop reads CASSKQGLSDTEAFF. CDR3 in DNA: TGTGCCAGCAGTAAACAGGGTCTTTCGGACACTGAAGCTTTCTTT.

V usage is TRBV7-9 and J usage is TRBJ2-3; 7 bases map to TRBD2. The trim removed 1 base at V and 5 bases at J, leaving 3 bases unmatched. CDR1 and CDR2 from the germline V gene are SEHNR and FQNEAQ (reference sequence). The CDR3 is 14 residues long. The CDR3 reads CASSLVAGLDTQYF. The CDR3 DNA sequence: TGTGCCAGCAGCTTAGTAGCGGGTTTAGATACGCAGTATTTT.

The chain links TRBV7-9 to TRBJ2-3; D is undetermined. Looked up from germline, CDR1 is SEHNR and CDR2 is FQNEAQ (reference sequence). The ends were cut back, 5 bases at V and 0 bases at J, with 3 bases in the middle. The CDR3 is 12 residues long. CDR3 residues: CASSRSTDTQYF. The CDR3 region has the DNA TGTGCCAGCAGCCGAAGCACAGATACGCAGTATTTT. Combining the CDR3 with reference TRBV7-9 and TRBJ2-3 gives the whole variable domain DTGVSQNPRHKITKRGQNVTFRCDPISEHNRLYWYRQTLGQGPEFLTYFQNEAQLEKSRLLSDRFSAERPKGSFSTLEIQRTEQGDSAMYLCASSRSTDTQYFGPGTRLTVL.

CDR3 DNA: TGTGCCAGCAGCCGAGGGACAGGGGGCTTCTACGAGCAGTACTTC. Residues: CASSRGTGGFYEQYF. This sequence joins TRBV7-2 and TRBJ2-7; 12 bases align to TRBD1. This CDR3 has 15 amino acids. Trimming removed 5 bases from V and 3 bases from J; junction bases left unmatched: 5. The germline V gene has CDR1 SGHTA and CDR2 FQGNSA.

This clone is medium-sized (0.01 to 0.1%) in the sample. The genes are TRBV5-1 and TRBJ2-2; 12 positions match TRBD1. Germline V gene data show CDR1 as SGHRS and CDR2 as YFSETQ. The ends lost 4 bases at V and 4 bases at J; junction bases unmatched: 5. This CDR3 comprises 16 residues. The CDR3 DNA follows: TGCGCCAGCAGCCCCGGGACAGGGGGCATCACCGGGGAGCTGTTTTTT. It yields the protein CASSPGTGGITGELFF.

This sequence joins TRBV5-1 and TRBJ2-5, with D tentatively TRBD1 (6 bases). With 4 bases removed from V and 1 base from J, the gap between germline ends came to 14 bases. CDR3 length equals 15 residues. CDR1 and CDR2 from the germline V gene are SGHRS and YFSETQ. CDR3 amino acids: CASSPLTGAQETQYF. The DNA of the CDR3 is TGCGCCAGCAGCCCGTTGACAGGAGCCCAAGAGACCCAGTACTTC.

The chain couples TRBV27 to TRBJ2-7; D ambiguous. CDR1 is MNHEY, CDR2 SMNVEV, per germline (reference sequence). With 6 bases removed from V and 3 bases from J, the gap between germline ends came to 9 bases. CDR3 length equals 12 residues. The CDR3: CASSPNIYEQYF. The CDR3 DNA is TGTGCCAGCAGCCCAAACATCTACGAGCAGTACTTC.

The chain joins TRBV7-2 to TRBJ1-1, with D possibly being TRBD1 (5 bases). CDR1 SGHTA and CDR2 FQGNSA come from the germline V gene. The V and J ends lost 1 base and 2 bases respectively, with 14 bases between them. This CDR3 comprises 16 residues. DNA for the CDR3: TGTGCCAGCAGCTTAGGAGGGACGGACCTTAACACTGAAGCTTTCTTT. This gives the protein CASSLGGTDLNTEAFF.

The chain is built from TRBV7-2 and TRBJ2-5; D perhaps matches TRBD1 (6 bases). Near its end, the DNA agrees better with TRBJ2-7, so the J call may be wrong. The length of the CDR3 is 15 residues. From germline, CDR1 is SGHTA and CDR2 FQGNSA. The CDR3 region is CASSLGAGTTYEQYF. The CDR3 DNA reads TGTGCCAGCAGCTTGGGGGCAGGTACCACCTACGAGCAGTACTTC.

CDR3 sequence: CATRTGGTDTQYF. Here the CDR3 DNA reads TGTGCCACCCGGACAGGCGGCACAGATACGCAGTATTTT. V usage is TRBV19 and J usage is TRBJ2-3; 7 bases agree with TRBD1. Looked up from germline, CDR1 is LNHDA and CDR2 is SQIVND (reference sequence). J lost 1 base, V lost 10 bases, and 5 bases had no gene match. This CDR3 region has 13 residues. Using reference TRBV19 and TRBJ2-3 for the parts outside the CDR3, the full variable domain is DGGITQSPKYLFRKEGQNVTLSCEQNLNHDAMYWYRQDPGQGLRLIYYSQIVNDFQKGDIAEGYSVSREKKESFPLTVTSAQKNPTAFYLCATRTGGTDTQYFGPGTRLTVL.

J is TRBJ2-5 and V is TRBV15, with D perhaps matching TRBD1 (5 bases). V lost 1 base, J lost 0 bases, and 9 bases lay in between. The germline V gene encodes CDR1 LNHNV and CDR2 YYDKDF (reference sequence). The CDR3 totals 15 residues. The CDR3 DNA is TGTGCCACCAGCAGAGGACAGCCGTACCAAGAGACCCAGTACTTC. It specifies CATSRGQPYQETQYF.

The rearrangement uses TRBV6-1 and TRBJ1-1; 7 nucleotides match TRBD1. The germline V gene has CDR1 MNHNS and CDR2 SASEGT. The CDR3 covers 13 residues. After removal of 7 bases from V and 1 base from J, the junction contained 3 bases not matched to a gene. CDR3 DNA sequence: TGTGCCAGCATGGGACAGCAGAACACTGAAGCTTTCTTT. Encoded protein: CASMGQQNTEAFF.

This clone occurred once. In DNA, the CDR3 is TGTGCCAGCAGTGGCCGGACAGGGGGCCAGGGAGATACGCAGTATTTT. This gives the protein CASSGRTGGQGDTQYF. V gene TRBV28 combines with J gene TRBJ2-3, with TRBD1 matching over 11 bases. Germline values: CDR1 MDHEN, CDR2 SYDVKM. The V and J ends lost 5 bases and 5 bases, in that order; junction bases with no gene match: 9. There are 16 residues in the CDR3.

The V gene is TRBV30, the J gene TRBJ1-5; no firm D call. The CDR3 runs to 14 residues. Germline V CDR1 and CDR2: GTSNPN, SVGIG (reference sequence). Trimming shortened V by 3 bases and J by 0 bases, and 9 bases separated the two germline ends. CDR3 bases: TGTGCCTGGAGCATCGCCGGTAGCAATCAGCCCCAGCATTTT. As protein: CAWSIAGSNQPQHF. Variable domain in full (rest from reference TRBV30 and TRBJ1-5): SQTIHQWPATLVQPVGSPLSLECTVEGTSNPNLYWYRQAAGRGLQLLFYSVGIGQISSEVPQNLSASRPQDRQFILSSKKLLLSDSGFYLCAWSIAGSNQPQHFGDGTRLSIL.

This sequence joins TRBV7-2 and TRBJ1-4, with 11 bases identical to TRBD1. The CDR3 sequence is 15 residues long. V shed 3 bases and J 8 bases; nucleotides not matched to a gene: 5. Germline V CDR1 and CDR2: SGHTA, FQGNSA. As DNA, the CDR3 is TGTGCCAGCAGCTTCACCGGGACAGGGGGGGAAAAACTGTTTTTT. This sequence encodes CASSFTGTGGEKLFF.

This clone was observed a handful of times. V usage is TRBV2 and J usage is TRBJ1-5; TRBD1 matches at 10 bases. CDR1 and CDR2 from the germline V gene are SNHLY and FYNNEI. CDR3 size: 15 residues. Trimming took 5 bases from V and 7 from J; bases not matched to a gene: 8. The CDR3 nucleotides are TGTGCCAGCAGTCCGGGACAGGGGATTAAGCAGCCCCAGCATTTT. Its protein is CASSPGQGIKQPQHF.

This rearrangement joins TRBV9 to TRBJ2-7, with 10 positions matching TRBD1. The CDR3 is 15 amino acids. The V and J ends lost 4 bases and 3 bases, in that order; junction bases with no gene match: 7. Germline CDR1 reads SGDLS; CDR2 reads YYNGEE. CDR3 amino acids: CASSFGQGDYYEQYF. In DNA form, the CDR3 reads TGTGCCAGCAGCTTTGGACAGGGGGATTACTACGAGCAGTACTTC. Drawing the rest from reference TRBV9 and TRBJ2-7, the complete variable domain is DSGVTQTPKHLITATGQRVTLRCSPRSGDLSVYWYQQSLDQGLQFLIQYYNGEERAKGNILERFSAQQFPDLHSELNLSSLELGDSALYFCASSFGQGDYYEQYFGPGTRLTVT.

This clone has just one count. Its ends do not fully match the called genes, so a read error is possible. The chain links TRBV7-3 to TRBJ2-1; the D is unclear. The CDR3 length is 14 residues. The V gene's germline CDR1 is SGHTA and CDR2 FQGTGA. This chain's CDR3 is CAGSLRAAVDEQFF. CDR3 DNA: TGTGCCGGCAGCTTACGGGCGGCGGTAGATGAGCAGTTCTTC.

The chain employs TRBV20-1 and TRBJ1-2, with 10 bases fitting TRBD1. Germline assignment: CDR1 DFQATT and CDR2 SNEGSKA (reference sequence). This CDR3 contains 11 residues. CDR3 region: CIGQGVYGYTF. CDR3 DNA sequence: TGCATTGGACAGGGGGTCTATGGCTACACCTTC.

The genes are TRBV7-8 and TRBJ2-3; no clear D. Trimming took off 5 bases at V and 0 bases at J, with 15 bases between the two ends. The CDR3 covers 16 residues. Germline V gene lookup returns CDR1 SGHVS and CDR2 FQNEAQ. The CDR3 bases are TGTGCCAGCAGCACCGGAGTAGGGCCCAGCACAGATACGCAGTATTTT. It yields the protein CASSTGVGPSTDTQYF.

The gene calls are TRBV27 and TRBJ2-3; D gene ambiguous. From germline, CDR1 is MNHEY and CDR2 SMNVEV (reference sequence). The CDR3 contains 14 residues. V lost 5 bases, J lost 6 bases, and 15 bases lay in between. The CDR3 loop is CASSPDGSPDTQYF. CDR3 coding DNA: TGTGCCAGCAGTCCCGATGGTTCCCCGGATACGCAGTATTTT.